This record looks at one T cell receptor beta chain sequence and its context. Its antigen is currently unknown. The data belong to a study of shared clonotypes between healthy human individuals. About the research overall: Two women and a few men aged 18 to 49 made up the donors.

The study's findings and limits: Naive CD4 clonotypes overlapped across a few donors at approximately 5%.

Clones were read by immunoSEQ multiplex PCR, and TCRdb kept only the in-frame ones, dropping some. The sample records approximately 2,200,000 clones, 93% being singletons. Per the germline V gene, CDR1 is MGHRA and CDR2 is YSYEKL. CDR3 size: 14 residues. V lost 0 bases and J 1 base, leaving 6 bases between the germline ends. CD45RO-negative cells were positively selected for CCR7, leaving out terminally differentiated effector memory CD45RA+ cells. The source is a man aged 18 to 30 in good health. Some clones in this sample may be carry-over from other donors' samples. The V call is TRBV4-1, the J call TRBJ1-1; D uncertain. The sequencing input was naive CD8+ T cells from PBMCs. The CDR3 protein is CASSQDGANTEAFF. CDR3 DNA: TGCGCCAGCAGCCAAGACGGAGCGAACACTGAAGCTTTCTTT.